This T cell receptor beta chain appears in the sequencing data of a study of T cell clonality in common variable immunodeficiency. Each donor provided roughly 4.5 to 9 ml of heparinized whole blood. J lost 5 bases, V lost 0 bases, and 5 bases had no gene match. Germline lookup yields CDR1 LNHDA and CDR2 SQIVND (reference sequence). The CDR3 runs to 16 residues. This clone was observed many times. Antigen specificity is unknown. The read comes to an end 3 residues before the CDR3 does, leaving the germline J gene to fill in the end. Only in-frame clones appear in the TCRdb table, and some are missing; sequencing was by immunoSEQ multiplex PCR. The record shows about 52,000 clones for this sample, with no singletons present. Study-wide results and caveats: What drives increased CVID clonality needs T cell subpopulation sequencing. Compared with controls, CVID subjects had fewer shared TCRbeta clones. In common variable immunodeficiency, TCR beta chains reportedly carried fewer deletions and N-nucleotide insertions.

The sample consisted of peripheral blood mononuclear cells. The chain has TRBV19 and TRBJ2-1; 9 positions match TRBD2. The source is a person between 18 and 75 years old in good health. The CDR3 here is CASSIDAGGPNNEQFF. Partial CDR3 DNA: TGTGCCAGTAGTATAGATGCGGGAGGGCCAAACAATGAG.